In its sample, the clone carrying this T cell receptor (beta chain) was seen once. CDR1 is MNHEY, CDR2 SMNVEV, per germline (reference sequence). The length of the CDR3 is 13 residues. Trimming took 3 bases from V and 0 from J, leaving 5 bases between them. This specimen comes from a study of blood T cell repertoires in COVID-19. Study-wide context: From the United States, Italy and Spain came samples of acute and convalescent COVID-19. PBMCs, B-cell-depleted T cells, or T cells provided the cDNA or gDNA that made up the material.

Authors' data handling: The authors estimated nucleated cell counts from reference gene primer amplification. Sequencing was performed with immunoSEQ multiplex PCR; in TCRdb, only in-frame clones are kept and a portion is missing. That table furnishes V, J and clone size, whereas the DNA furnished D and trimming. In the table there are around 620,000 clones, around 90% of which are singletons. Sample: peripheral blood. V and J are TRBV27 and TRBJ1-2; D gene unclear. This sequence was found in a woman under 30 with acute or convalescent COVID-19. This CDR3 reads CASSFSPNYGYTF. The CDR3 bases are TGTGCCAGCAGTTTTTCTCCTAACTATGGCTACACCTTC.